This T cell receptor (beta chain) was identified in a study of cytomegalovirus exposure and HLA in healthy donors. Study results and caveats: The classifier reportedly diagnosed cytomegalovirus status with high specificity and sensitivity.

The germline gives CDR1 MDHEN, CDR2 SYDVKM. Trimming cost V 5 bases and J 6 bases, with 11 bases left between them. CDR3 size: 13 residues. Profiled with immunoSEQ multiplex PCR; TCRdb holds only in-frame clones, not every one. The top ten clones hold roughly 0.83% of a sample with a few hundred thousand clones, 86% of them seen once. Note on this clone: What it recognizes is unknown.

The specimen was PBMCs. The source is a woman aged 18-29 years in good health and CMV-seronegative. V gene TRBV28 combines with J gene TRBJ2-1; D is possibly TRBD2 (5 bases). CDR3 in amino acids: CASSPGLSNEQFF. Written as DNA, the CDR3 is TGTGCCAGCAGTCCCGGACTCTCCAATGAGCAGTTCTTC.